One sample yielded the 20 T cell receptor beta chains listed below, sequenced in a study of blood T cell repertoires in COVID-19. Profiled with immunoSEQ multiplex PCR; TCRdb holds only in-frame clones, not every one. The table shows 250,000 to 400,000 clones, with approximately 88% occurring only once. The sample taken for sequencing was peripheral blood. Source of these receptors: a woman aged 30 to 39 with COVID-19, enrolled during active disease.

This clone has only one observation. J is TRBJ1-1 and V is TRBV5-1; D is unresolved. The V end was cut by 0 bases, the J end by 0 bases, with 9 bases between. CDR3 length equals 15 residues. Germline V lookup: CDR1 SGHRS, CDR2 YFSETQ. This CDR3 is CASSLGPGLNTEAFF. For the CDR3, the DNA is TGCGCCAGCAGCTTGGGCCCGGGATTGAACACTGAAGCTTTCTTT.

The genes are TRBV6-6 and TRBJ2-5; TRBD2 matches 7 bases. The CDR3 has 13 residues. Trimming cost V 7 bases and J 6 bases; bases outside gene matches: 8. The germline gives CDR1 MNHNY, CDR2 SVGAGI (reference sequence). The CDR3: CASTPRGVKTQYF. The CDR3 DNA reads as TGTGCCAGCACCCCTCGGGGGGTAAAGACCCAGTACTTC.

CDR3 DNA: TGTGCCAGCAGCTTCATAGGGCAGGGCCCGTCTGAAGCTTTCTTT. Translating it yields CASSFIGQGPSEAFF. The gene calls are TRBV5-4 and TRBJ1-1; TRBD1 might be the D (5 bases). V was trimmed by 2 bases and J by 6 bases, leaving 17 bases between them. Germline V CDR1 and CDR2: SGHNT, YYREEE (reference sequence). The CDR3 has 15 residues. Supplemented by reference TRBV5-4 and TRBJ1-1, the full variable domain reads ETGVTQSPTHLIKTRGQQVTLRCSSQSGHNTVSWYQQALGQGPQFIFQYYREEENGRGNFPPRFSGLQFPNYSSELNVNALELDDSALYLCASSFIGQGPSEAFFGQGTRLTVV.

This clone is a singleton in its sample. This chain joins TRBV2 and TRBJ2-4, with 8 bases lining up with TRBD2. The CDR3 has 15 residues. The V gene end was trimmed by 4 bases and the J gene end by 3 bases; junction bases not matched to a gene: 5. Germline V gene sequence: CDR1 SNHLY, CDR2 FYNNEI. The CDR3 here is CASSASRGGKNIQYF. The CDR3 coding sequence is TGTGCCAGCAGTGCCAGTCGGGGGGGCAAAAACATTCAGTACTTC. The variable domain in full, with the rest retrieved from reference TRBV2 and TRBJ2-4, is EPEVTQTPSHQVTQMGQEVILRCVPISNHLYFYWYRQILGQKVEFLVSFYNNEISEKSEIFDDQFSVERPDGSNFTLKIRSTKLEDSAMYFCASSASRGGKNIQYFGAGTRLSVL.

This chain uses TRBV3-1 (or the pseudogene TRBV3-2) with TRBJ2-3; 13 positions match TRBD2. The CDR3 length is 16 residues. V trimming: 1 base; J trimming: 4 bases; junction bases outside the gene matches: 2. Germline V lookup: CDR1 LGHDT, CDR2 YNNKEL (reference sequence). CDR3 protein: CASSQVGTSGADTQYF. The CDR3 nucleotides are TGTGCCAGCAGCCAAGTCGGGACTAGCGGGGCAGATACGCAGTATTTT.

This clone has only one observation. The chain employs TRBV6-5 and TRBJ2-7; TRBD1 is a possible D gene (6 bases). This CDR3 is built from 14 residues. Trimming removed 7 bases from V and 2 bases from J, with 15 bases in between. Germline V CDR1 and CDR2: MNHEY, SVGAGI. CDR3 in amino acids: CASTWGQGPYEQYF. In DNA, the CDR3 is TGTGCCAGCACCTGGGGGCAGGGGCCCTACGAGCAGTACTTC.

Only one count was recorded for this clone. The rearrangement links TRBV25-1 to TRBJ1-2; D is unclear. This CDR3 contains 14 residues. The V end lost 3 bases, the J end lost 2 bases, and 10 bases lay between the germline ends. Looked up from germline, CDR1 is MGHDK and CDR2 is SYGVNS. The DNA for the CDR3 is TGTGCCAGCAGTGATACTGGCAGGAACTATGGCTACACCTTC. It yields the protein CASSDTGRNYGYTF.

The chain uses TRBV4-3 and TRBJ1-1, with D tentatively TRBD1 (6 bases). The CDR3 covers 14 residues. Trimming removed 4 bases at V and 0 bases at J, with 9 bases between. Germline loops: CDR1 LGHNA, CDR2 YSLEER. CDR3 amino acids: CASSLGGLNTEAFF. The CDR3 nucleotides are TGCGCCAGCAGCCTGGGGGGGCTGAACACTGAAGCTTTCTTT.

The J gene is TRBJ2-5, the V gene TRBV5-1; D is perhaps TRBD2 (6 bases). Per germline, CDR1 SGHRS and CDR2 YFSETQ. The CDR3 loop spans 14 amino acids. V was cut by 3 bases and J by 1 base, with 10 bases left in between. CDR3 loop: CASSWYGSQETQYF. CDR3 bases: TGCGCCAGCAGCTGGTACGGGAGCCAAGAGACCCAGTACTTC.

This chain connects TRBV21-1 to TRBJ2-1; the D call in the table, TRBD2, was not verified against the DNA. TRBV21-1 is a known pseudogene. The CDR3 runs to 12 residues. The CDR3 DNA reads TGTGCCAGCAGCAACTATATGAATGAGCAGTTCTTC. Protein sequence: CASSNYMNEQFF.

This clone has only one observation. V and J are TRBV18 and TRBJ1-3, with D unclear. The V gene lost 2 bases and the J gene lost 0 bases, with 5 bases spanning the gap. The CDR3 is made up of 14 amino acids. CDR1 is KGHSH and CDR2 is LQKENI in the germline V gene. CDR3: CASSPTSSGNTIYF. CDR3 DNA: TGTGCCAGCTCACCAACCAGCTCTGGAAACACCATATATTTT.

The rearrangement links TRBV19 to TRBJ2-7; D gene uncertain. Looked up from germline, CDR1 is LNHDA and CDR2 is SQIVND (reference sequence). The CDR3 runs 14 residues. The V end lost 0 bases, the J end lost 4 bases, and 10 bases lay between the germline ends. This CDR3 is CASSIDLGPYEQYF. In DNA form, the CDR3 reads TGTGCCAGTAGTATAGATCTAGGTCCATACGAGCAGTACTTC.

The chain links TRBV23-1 to TRBJ1-5; D is unclear. TRBV23-1 is an ORF, with its function uncertain. The V gene lost 4 bases and the J gene lost 1 base, with 14 bases spanning the gap. The CDR3 covers 16 residues. The CDR3 region has the DNA TGCGCCAGCAGTCGGAGTCAGAGGAAAAGCAATCAGCCCCAGCATTTT. It codes for CASSRSQRKSNQPQHF.

The chain uses TRBV9 and TRBJ1-3; 8 positions match TRBD1. The germline V gene has CDR1 SGDLS and CDR2 YYNGEE. V lost 1 base to trimming and J lost 3 bases; unmatched junction nucleotides: 9. The CDR3 extends over 17 amino acids. CDR3 protein: CASSVRTGLFIGNTIYF. DNA of the CDR3: TGTGCCAGCAGCGTAAGGACAGGGCTATTTATTGGAAACACCATATATTTT.

J is TRBJ1-1 and V is TRBV6-2 or TRBV6-3, with a possible D match to TRBD1 (5 bases). CDR1 is MNHEY and CDR2 is SVGEGT in the germline V gene. V was cut by 4 bases and J by 5 bases, with 14 bases left in between. The CDR3 is 14 amino acids. CDR3 amino acids: CASSLGNRWTEAFF. CDR3 coding DNA: TGTGCCAGCAGTTTGGGTAACAGGTGGACTGAAGCTTTCTTT.

The rearrangement uses TRBV19 and TRBJ2-7; 9 bases map to TRBD2. Trimming cost V 3 bases and J 7 bases; bases outside gene matches: 7. This CDR3 comprises 14 residues. The V gene's germline CDR1 is LNHDA and CDR2 SQIVND (reference sequence). This CDR3 reads CASSIAGGAGEQYF. The CDR3 region has the DNA TGTGCCAGTAGTATTGCGGGGGGGGCCGGTGAGCAGTACTTC.

The V call is TRBV6-6, the J call TRBJ1-1, with D unclear. There are 12 residues in the CDR3. V was clipped by 6 bases and J by 6 bases, with 11 bases between them. Germline-derived CDR1 and CDR2 are MNHNY and SVGAGI (reference sequence). CDR3 coding DNA: TGTGCCAGCAGCGCCGCGGGAGCTGAAGCTTTCTTT. It translates to CASSAAGAEAFF.

This chain joins TRBV11-3 and TRBJ2-5, with D possibly matching TRBD2 (5 bases). The V end was cut by 4 bases, the J end by 5 bases, with 5 bases between. CDR3 length equals 11 residues. Per germline, CDR1 SGHNT and CDR2 YENEEA. CDR3 residues: CASSSGETQYF. CDR3 bases: TGTGCCAGCAGCTCGGGGGAGACCCAGTACTTC. Based on the CDR3 plus reference TRBV11-3 and TRBJ2-5, the full variable domain is EAGVVQSPRYKIIEKKQPVAFWCNPISGHNTLYWYLQNLGQGPELLIRYENEEAVDDSQLPKDRFSAERLKGVDSTLKIQPAELGDSAVYLCASSSGETQYFGPGTRLLVL.

Written as DNA, the CDR3 is TGTGCCAGCAGTTACTCGAGTACGAAGGGGGACACTGAAGCTTTCTTT. This sequence encodes CASSYSSTKGDTEAFF. The chain recombines TRBV6-6 with TRBJ1-1; TRBD1 might be the D (6 bases). Trimming took 0 bases from V and 3 from J, leaving 14 bases between them. This CDR3 contains 16 residues. Germline CDR1 is MNHNY and CDR2 is SVGAGI (reference sequence).

V usage is TRBV18 and J usage is TRBJ2-1; 13 bases are shared with TRBD2. This CDR3 comprises 18 residues. Trimming removed 3 bases from V and 9 bases from J; junction bases left unmatched: 14. Germline values: CDR1 KGHSH, CDR2 LQKENI. The CDR3 sequence: CASSPQPTRLAGGGEQFF. CDR3 sequence (DNA): TGTGCCAGCTCACCCCAGCCCACTAGACTAGCGGGGGGCGGTGAGCAGTTCTTC. Full variable domain (missing parts from reference TRBV18 and TRBJ2-1): NAGVMQNPRHLVRRRGQEARLRCSPMKGHSHVYWYRQLPEEGLKFMVYLQKENIIDESGMPKERFSAEFPKEGPSILRIQQVVRGDSAAYFCASSPQPTRLAGGGEQFFGPGTRLTVL.